This is a list of T cell receptor beta chains from one sample in a study of shared clonotypes between healthy human individuals. Sequencing was performed with immunoSEQ multiplex PCR; in TCRdb, only in-frame clones are kept and a portion is missing. The sample lists approximately 2.5 million clones; approximately 90% were seen once. The material sequenced was naive CD4+ T cells sorted from blood. The receptors originated from a man between 18 and 35 years old in good health. CDR3s include the opening cysteine and the closing phenylalanine or tryptophan. The D gene is left open where the match is weak.

V	D	J	CDR3
TRBV6-6	NA	TRBJ2-7	CASTEQGGSSYEQYF
TRBV6-5	NA	TRBJ1-5	CATREFAQPQHF
TRBV30	NA	TRBJ1-3	CASRALGNTIYF
TRBV5-1	NA	TRBJ2-1	CASSYGDLSYNEQFF
TRBV27	TRBD2	TRBJ2-1	CASSLGSSSGRSSEQFF
TRBV7-3	NA	TRBJ2-5	CASSLTGTSGETQYF
TRBV5-1	NA	TRBJ2-6	CASSVAVLTF
TRBV7-3	NA	TRBJ2-1	CASSPTLEKYNEQFF
TRBV23-1	TRBD1	TRBJ2-5	CASSQSDRGQETQYF
TRBV30	TRBD1	TRBJ1-2	CAWTYIGTGGYTF
TRBV11-2	TRBD2	TRBJ2-1	CASSPPLGGSPYNEQFF
TRBV18	NA	TRBJ2-3	CASSPPGQWLLSTDTQYF
TRBV5-6	TRBD2	TRBJ2-7	CASSFSSGRYEQYF
TRBV30	TRBD2	NA	CAWSGGVAGGPGSYEQYF
TRBV18	TRBD1	TRBJ2-5	CASSPRWSGGISETQYF
TRBV11-2	NA	TRBJ2-7	CASTGVVYEQYF
TRBV10-3	NA	TRBJ2-2	CAISTSNTGELFF
TRBV7-9	NA	TRBJ2-7	CASSPPGSSYEQYF
TRBV2	TRBD1	TRBJ2-3	CASPTGDDTQYF
TRBV5-1	NA	TRBJ2-2	CASSLEGGNTGELFF
TRBV18	TRBD1	TRBJ2-7	CASSGMDRGTYEQYF
TRBV28	TRBD2	TRBJ2-7	CASSFLLAEPSYEQYF
TRBV5-6	NA	TRBJ1-1	CASSLIGGTEAFF
TRBV6-5	NA	TRBJ1-2	CASSYGAPLNYGYTF
TRBV5-1	NA	TRBJ2-2	CASRGAGELFF
TRBV5-4	TRBD2	TRBJ2-5	CASSLEAGALGETQYF
TRBV5-4	NA	TRBJ1-2	CASSFAGGEGLSYGYTF
TRBV25-1	TRBD1	TRBJ1-2	CASSELTGSDGYTF
TRBV5-1	TRBD2	TRBJ2-3	CASSSGATGGDTQYF
TRBV18	NA	TRBJ2-2	CASSLTALGLTGELFF
TRBV2	TRBD1	TRBJ1-1	CASSDDRGGTEAFF
TRBV30	TRBD1	TRBJ1-1	CAWRAPDRAREMNTEAFF
TRBV19	TRBD2	TRBJ2-3	CASTKRGASTDTQYF
TRBV11-2	NA	TRBJ1-2	CATLGNYGYTF
TRBV9	TRBD2	TRBJ2-1	CASSVGTSGGNEQFF
TRBV10-3	NA	TRBJ2-5	CAISDGGLKETQYF
TRBV28	NA	TRBJ2-5	CATTGGGSETQYF
TRBV28	TRBD1	TRBJ1-6	CASSSPRTGASPLHF
TRBV6-5	TRBD1	TRBJ2-7	CASSQQGPVYEQYF
TRBV5-4	TRBD2	TRBJ2-7	CASSSGPRTSGSSYEQYF
TRBV30	NA	TRBJ1-3	CAWDGGSSGNTIYF
TRBV5-5	TRBD2	TRBJ2-2	CASSFRQGGSGELFF
TRBV19	NA	TRBJ1-2	CASSLQGKGYGYTF
TRBV19	NA	TRBJ1-5	CASSIVSGNQPQHF
TRBV30	NA	TRBJ1-2	CAWGDRDTRLDGYTF
TRBV14	NA	TRBJ1-2	CASSQDRRSGYTF
TRBV5-4	NA	TRBJ2-5	CASSLVGLKETQYF
TRBV5-1	TRBD2	TRBJ2-1	CASSSSGGLTFF
TRBV30	NA	TRBJ2-2	CAWSVRTPGGTGELFF
TRBV7-6	NA	TRBJ1-4	CASSLGYLEKLFF
TRBV5-1	TRBD1	TRBJ2-3	CASSWRQGIADTQYF
TRBV19	NA	TRBJ1-6	CASTRGESPLHF
TRBV19	TRBD1	TRBJ2-5	CASSRQGAWETQYF